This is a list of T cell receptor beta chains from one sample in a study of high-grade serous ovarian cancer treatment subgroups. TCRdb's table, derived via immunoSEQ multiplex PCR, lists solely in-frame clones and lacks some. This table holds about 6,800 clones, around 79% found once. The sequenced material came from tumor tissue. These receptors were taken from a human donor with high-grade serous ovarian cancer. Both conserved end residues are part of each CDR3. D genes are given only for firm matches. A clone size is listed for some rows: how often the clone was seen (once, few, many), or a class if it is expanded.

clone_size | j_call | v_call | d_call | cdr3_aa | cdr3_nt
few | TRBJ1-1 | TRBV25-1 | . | CASSEGPANTEAFF | TGTGCCAGCAGTGAGGGACCGGCGAACACTGAAGCTTTCTTT
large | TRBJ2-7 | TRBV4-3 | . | CASSQDSRGYEQYF | TGCGCCAGCAGCCAAGATTCCAGGGGATACGAGCAGTACTTC
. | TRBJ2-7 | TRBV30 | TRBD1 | CAWSNTGTGIYEQYF | TGTGCCTGGAGTAACACCGGGACAGGGATTTACGAGCAGTACTTC
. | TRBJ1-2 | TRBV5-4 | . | CASSFQPNYGYTF | TGTGCCAGCAGCTTTCAGCCTAACTATGGCTACACCTTC
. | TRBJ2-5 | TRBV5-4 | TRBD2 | CASSLRGEGGETQYF | TGTGCCAGCAGCCTGCGGGGGGAAGGGGGGGAGACCCAGTACTTC
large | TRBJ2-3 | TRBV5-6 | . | CASSLLDTQYF | TGTGCCAGCAGCTTGTTAGATACGCAGTATTTT
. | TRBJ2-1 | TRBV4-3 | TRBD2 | CASSRGTSSYNEQFF | TGCGCCAGCAGCCGCGGGACTAGCTCCTACAATGAGCAGTTCTTC
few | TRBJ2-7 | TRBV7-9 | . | CASSRDTAYEQYF | TGTGCCAGCAGCCGTGACACTGCCTACGAGCAGTACTTC
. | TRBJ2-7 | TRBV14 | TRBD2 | CASSQSGGATYEQYF | TGTGCCAGCAGCCAAAGCGGGGGGGCCACCTACGAGCAGTACTTC
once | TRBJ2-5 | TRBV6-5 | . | CASSFPRGARTETQYF | TGTGCCAGCAGTTTCCCCCGTGGGGCCCGGACAGAGACCCAGTACTTC
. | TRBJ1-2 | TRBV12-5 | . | CASGFGGTSTYGYTF | TGTGCTAGTGGTTTCGGGGGGACAAGTACCTATGGCTACACCTTC
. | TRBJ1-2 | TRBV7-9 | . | CASSPTPTDGYTF | TGTGCCAGCAGCCCAACCCCTACCGATGGCTACACCTTC
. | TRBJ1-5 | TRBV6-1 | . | CASRVGWANQPQHF | TGTGCCAGCAGGGTCGGGTGGGCCAATCAGCCCCAGCATTTT
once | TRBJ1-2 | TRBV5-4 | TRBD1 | CASSLQVGRGNYGYTF | TGTGCCAGCAGCCTCCAGGTCGGCAGGGGGAACTATGGCTACACCTTC
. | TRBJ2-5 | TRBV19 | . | CASSSAQQETQYF | TGTGCCAGTAGTTCGGCGCAACAAGAGACCCAGTACTTC
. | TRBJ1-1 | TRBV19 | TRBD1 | CASSTRDSAEAFF | TGTGCCAGTAGTACACGGGACAGTGCTGAAGCTTTCTTT
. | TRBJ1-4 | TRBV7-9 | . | CASSPGGGDEKLFF | TGTGCCAGCAGCCCGGGGGGGGGCGATGAAAAACTGTTTTTT
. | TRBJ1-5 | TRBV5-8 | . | CASSWTAQSPQHF | TGTGCCAGCAGCTGGACGGCCCAATCGCCCCAGCATTTT
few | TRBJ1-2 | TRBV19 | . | CASSIAGSGYTF | TGTGCCAGTAGTATAGCGGGAAGCGGCTACACCTTC
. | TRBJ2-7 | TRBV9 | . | CAGHRDGAYEQYF | TGTGCCGGCCACCGGGACGGCGCCTACGAGCAGTACTTC
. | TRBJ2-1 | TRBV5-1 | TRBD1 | CASSSQGAVGNEQFF | TGCGCCAGCAGCTCACAGGGGGCAGTGGGCAATGAGCAGTTCTTC
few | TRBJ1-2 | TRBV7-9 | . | CASRRRGPGDYGYTF | TGTGCCAGCAGGCGGAGGGGCCCGGGCGACTATGGCTACACCTTC
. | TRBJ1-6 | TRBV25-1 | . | CASRDTGRSYNSPLHF | TGTGCCAGCAGGGATACAGGGCGCTCCTATAATTCACCCCTCCACTTT
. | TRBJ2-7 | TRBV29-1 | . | CSVERSYEQYF | TGCAGCGTTGAGAGGTCCTACGAGCAGTACTTC
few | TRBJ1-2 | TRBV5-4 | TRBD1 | CASSPGDRRNYGYTF | TGTGCCAGCAGCCCCGGGGACAGGAGGAACTATGGCTACACCTTC
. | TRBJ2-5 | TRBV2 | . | CAGSGGRRANPPETQYF | TGTGCCGGCAGTGGGGGGCGGCGGGCCAACCCACCAGAGACCCAGTACTTC
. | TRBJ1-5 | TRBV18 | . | CASSNGVGAGGQPQHF | TGTGCCAGCTCAAACGGCGTAGGGGCGGGGGGACAGCCCCAGCATTTT
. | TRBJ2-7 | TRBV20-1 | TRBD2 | CSATGGRQYF | TGCAGCGCAACAGGCGGGAGGCAGTACTTC
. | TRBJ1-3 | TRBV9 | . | CASSVQGLSGNTIYF | TGTGCCAGCAGCGTCCAGGGTCTCTCTGGAAACACCATATATTTT
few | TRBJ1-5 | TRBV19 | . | CASSPGYQPQHF | TGTGCCAGTAGTCCAGGGTACCAGCCCCAGCATTTT
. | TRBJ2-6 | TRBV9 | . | CASSASAALYSGANVLTF | TGTGCCAGCAGCGCCTCAGCAGCCCTCTACTCTGGGGCCAACGTCCTGACTTTC
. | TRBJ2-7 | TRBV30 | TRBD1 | CAWNRGPHEQYF | TGTGCCTGGAACAGGGGGCCCCACGAGCAGTACTTC
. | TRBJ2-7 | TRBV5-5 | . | CASSLVVSYEQYF | TGTGCCAGCAGCTTAGTTGTTTCCTACGAGCAGTACTTC
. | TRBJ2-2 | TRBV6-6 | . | CASSYSNSVVGGELFF | TGTGCCAGCAGTTACTCGAACAGCGTGGTGGGCGGGGAGCTGTTTTTT
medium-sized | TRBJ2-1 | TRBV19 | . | CASNAGWSSYNEQFF | TGTGCCAGCAACGCCGGCTGGAGCTCCTACAATGAGCAGTTCTTC
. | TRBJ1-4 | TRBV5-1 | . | CASSSGEKLFF | TGCGCCAGCAGCTCCGGTGAAAAACTGTTTTTT
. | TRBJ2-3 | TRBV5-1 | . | CASSLEGGVTDTQYF | TGCGCCAGCAGCTTGGAAGGGGGGGTCACAGATACGCAGTATTTT
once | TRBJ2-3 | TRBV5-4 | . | CASSLSTDTQYF | TGTGCCAGCAGCTTGAGCACAGATACGCAGTATTTT